This record covers a single TCR beta chain. Its specific antigen is unknown. Within one base of it there is no much larger clone, and no base qualities were kept. The data are from a study of OX40 agonist ivuxolimab in advanced cancers. The study in broad terms: Ivuxolimab was an agonistic, fully human IgG2 monoclonal antibody directed against OX40 (CD134), a costimulatory receptor. Intravenous ivuxolimab was administered to patients every 2 weeks at six dose levels: 0.01, 0.1, 0.3, 1.5, 3 and 10 mg/kg. Of the 50 or so patients in dose escalation, some 20 had hepatocellular carcinoma, approximately 15 had melanoma, 9 had renal cell carcinoma and 9 had head and neck cancer. The dose-escalation cohort was roughly 80% male with a mean age of roughly 62 years, ranging from roughly 23 to 85. Patients were allowed to have had prior anti-PD-1, anti-PD-L1 or anti-CTLA-4 therapy, and approximately 40% of the dose-escalation patients had been treated with checkpoint inhibitors. Three dose-escalation patients achieved partial responses, one with hepatocellular carcinoma and two with cutaneous melanoma. The purpose of peripheral TCRbeta sequencing was to test whether ivuxolimab changed TCR sequence diversity and led to clonal T-cell expansion. The monotherapy dose-escalation portion (N ≈ 56 patients) of the phase I ivuxolimab trial is reported in the paper.

Results the study describes overall, beyond this receptor: After ivuxolimab, expanded clones were on average more numerous among CD8+ T cells than among CD4+ T cells. Which antigens the clonally expanded peripheral T cells were specific for was not determined. At doses of 0.1 to 3.0 mg/kg, clonal expansion of both CD4+ and CD8+ blood T cells was observed from baseline to week 6. Low levels of normalized T-cell clonal expansion were also seen in some nonresponding patients. In partial responders in the 0.1-3.0 mg/kg groups, normalized peripheral clonal expansion was found to be among the lowest, especially among CD8+ T cells.

CDR1 SGHDN and CDR2 FVKESK are derived from the germline V gene. Trimming removed 4 bases from V and 13 bases from J; the gene matches leave 8 bases unexplained. The CDR3 sequence holds 13 residues, the cysteine and phenylalanine included. Only the CDR3 part of the read is kept: 39 bases, read in frame from the first base. Patients with autoimmune disease history or receiving systemic immunosuppression were excluded from the trial. Peripheral blood for TCR sequencing was collected from all dose cohorts at baseline, on cycle 4 day 1, and on cycle 7 day 1. The samples were taken from a phase I, first-in-human, multicenter, open-label dose-escalation trial of ivuxolimab. Adults with locally advanced or metastatic melanoma, renal cell, hepatocellular, or head and neck squamous cell carcinoma were enrolled in the trial. Before TCR sequencing, CD4+ T cells and CD8+ T cells were sorted from peripheral blood as separate populations.

For sequencing of the TCRbeta CDR3 region, genomic DNA was extracted from the sorted cells. The immunoSEQ Assay was used to sequence the TCRbeta CDR3 regions. TCRdb provides this immuneACCESS table in a form limited to in-frame rearrangements. Some clones are lacking; in checked studies, under half of them reflect an unresolved V gene, and why the rest are absent is not known. The sample data list roughly 35,000 clones, and approximately 78% of these were observed just once. The ten top clones hold 1.9% of the sample. This specimen was CD4+ or CD8+ T cells sorted from blood, taken in a trial of the OX40 agonist ivuxolimab. This TCR was recovered from an adult with an advanced solid tumor such as melanoma, head and neck, liver or kidney cancer. The rearrangement joined TRBV14 to TRBJ2-5, with TRBD2 identical over 11 junction bases. The CDR3 sequence is CASSRTGTSGPYF. In nucleotides, the sequence is TGTGCCAGCAGCCGGACCGGGACTAGCGGCCCGTACTTC.